This TCR beta chain was recorded in a study of OX40 agonist ivuxolimab in advanced cancers. The CDR3 runs to 12 residues. Per the germline V gene, CDR1 is SGHAT and CDR2 is FQNNGV. Assay used: immunoSEQ multiplex PCR; TCRdb lists only in-frame clones, some missing. The profile shows roughly 68,000 clones, roughly 85% of them singletons. Remarks on this clone: One junction end disagrees with the germline gene, perhaps due to a read error.

The chain links TRBV11-2 to TRBJ1-1, with D possibly matching TRBD1 (6 bases). The source was CD4+ or CD8+ T cells sorted from blood, collected in a trial of the OX40 agonist ivuxolimab. This receptor was taken from an adult with an advanced solid tumor such as melanoma, head and neck, liver or kidney cancer. CDR3 region: CASSLEIRQVIF. The CDR3 DNA follows: TGTGCCAGCAGCTTAGAGATTCGACAGGTTATCTTT.